Given below is one T cell receptor (beta chain) in context. The antigen is not known. This entry is derived from a study of identical twins. V shed 2 bases and J shed 4 bases, with 17 bases lying between them. CDR3 length equals 17 residues. Germline-derived CDR1 and CDR2 are SGHTA and FQGTGA. The authors used template switching to add a universal primer site and gave cDNA unique molecular identifiers. MiXCR was run by TCRdb on the 5' RACE reads, yielding one entry per CDR3 protein. The sample includes around 490,000 distinct CDR3 sequences, about 13% seen only once; the top ten take 0.95% to 1%. General study results and limits: A partial confounding effect on zero-insertion analyses could come from invariant MAIT and iNKT cells. Conclusions were drawn cross-sectionally by statistical analysis, without following the same donors.

The sample was also reused in another study, on yellow fever vaccine responses in identical twins. That source notes: It has been reported that, in twins, the vaccine T cell response seemed partly convergent and partly personalized.

The sequencing input was CD4+ T cells sorted from blood. The receptor comes from a woman in her late teens or twenties in good health. The genes are TRBV7-3 and TRBJ2-2; possible D gene TRBD2, 7 bases. The CDR3: CASSLEGGPWSTGELFF. In DNA form, the CDR3 reads TGTGCCAGCAGCTTAGAGGGGGGGCCGTGGTCCACCGGGGAGCTGTTTTTT.